The entry that follows covers one TCR beta chain sequence. The target of this receptor is not known. Per-base qualities were not stored, and no clone one base away is much larger. TCRbeta CDR3 regions were amplified from genomic DNA using the immunoSEQ Assay, a bias-controlled multiplex PCR. In the authors' own workflow: The number of nucleated cells in each sample was estimated from the amplification of reference gene primers within the assay. To quantify the absolute abundance of each unique TCRbeta CDR3 rearrangement, sequence reads were collapsed and filtered. For each sample, productive Simpson clonality was calculated as the square root of Simpson's diversity index over productive rearrangements. Drawn from immuneACCESS, this table holds only the in-frame rearrangements with V and J called that TCRdb kept. Clones are partly lost; checked studies trace under half to an unresolved V gene and leave the rest unexplained. V and J calls and clone size come straight from that table; D and trimming were deduced from the DNA. The table for this sample lists 160,000 or so clones; 87% of them were counted only once. About 9.4% of the sample is taken by the ten largest.

In Seattle, one collaborating source enrolled patients while the infection was active and tracked those patients longitudinally over the course of disease. The collaborating institutions used their own protocols to collect whole blood in K2EDTA tubes. For TCRbeta analysis, collaborator samples were shipped as frozen whole blood, as isolated PBMCs, or as DNA extracted from either sample type. This specimen comes from a study of blood T cell repertoires in COVID-19 (dated by TCRdb to 2020 to 2021). For context, the study as a whole: Samples covering the acute and convalescent phases of COVID-19 were provided by collaborators in the United States, Italy and Spain. The prospective study material was composed of cDNA or gDNA derived from T cells, B-cell-depleted T cells, or PBMCs. The dataset comprised deeply sampled blood TCRbeta repertoires from subjects exposed to, actively infected with, or recovered from COVID-19. The repertoires were released in a freely available public database intended as a resource for research on the immune response to SARS-CoV-2. The samples were drawn from the first 160 participants of the ongoing ImmuneRACE study and from over a thousand subjects provided by 6 global collaborators. Nearly every sample came with metadata listing a de-identified subject ID, COVID-19 status, age in years and sex. Where available, HLA class I and class II types were obtained from metadata supplied by the sample provider rather than from assay-based typing. Summary of the overall study and its limitations: The amount of clinical and demographic metadata varied by source and participant and was provided uncurated.

The CDR3 goes from the cysteine to the phenylalanine over 15 residues. Left in the record is the CDR3 DNA by itself, 45 bases read in frame from the first base. The V end loses 4 bases and the J end loses 0 bases, and a stretch of 11 bases separates them. CDR1 and CDR2, looked up from the germline V gene, are SGHTA and FQGNSA. The receptor's source is a woman in her sixties or seventies with COVID-19, enrolled during active disease. The material sequenced was peripheral blood. The sequence links TRBV7-2 to TRBJ2-3; no D gene call is confident. The nucleotide sequence reads TGTGCCAGCAGCTCGCGTCCCGCGAGCACAGATACGCAGTATTTT. Its protein reads: CASSSRPASTDTQYF.